The 32 T cell receptor beta chains below come from one sample, sequenced in a study of control samples from healthy donors and cancer patients. The repertoire was sequenced with immunoSEQ multiplex PCR; TCRdb's copy has only in-frame clones and lacks some. The profile shows 6,000 or so clones, over 60% of them singletons. Sequences were obtained from formalin-fixed, paraffin-embedded tissue. The receptors stem from a male donor with melanoma.

The rearrangement uses TRBV5-1 and TRBJ2-2; D remains ambiguous. The CDR3 runs to 16 residues. Germline-derived CDR1 and CDR2 are SGHRS and YFSETQ. V was shortened by 5 bases and J by 4 bases, with 18 bases between the two germline ends. The CDR3, as DNA: TGCGCCAGCAGTTCCGACTTAGCTGGAGTCACCGGGGAGCTGTTTTTT. Amino acids: CASSSDLAGVTGELFF.

V and J are TRBV6-5 and TRBJ2-7, with TRBD2 as a possible D gene (5 bases). The germline V gene encodes CDR1 MNHEY and CDR2 SVGAGI. The CDR3 covers 13 residues. V was cut by 4 bases and J by 3 bases, with 10 bases left in between. CDR3 sequence reads: CASSWTDLYEQYF. CDR3 in DNA: TGTGCCAGCAGTTGGACTGACCTCTACGAGCAGTACTTC.

The rearrangement joins TRBV11-1 to TRBJ1-1, with D tentatively TRBD1 (5 bases). The CDR3 spans 12 residues. Germline V gene sequence: CDR1 SGHAT, CDR2 FQDESV (reference sequence). Trimming cost V 3 bases and J 7 bases, with 9 bases left between them. The CDR3, as DNA: TGTGCCAGCAGCTTCCGGGACGGTGAAGCTTTCTTT. Amino acid sequence: CASSFRDGEAFF.

J is TRBJ1-1 and V is TRBV9, with D unresolved. Germline-derived CDR1 and CDR2 are SGDLS and YYNGEE. Trimming stripped 0 bases from V and 0 bases from J, with 9 bases between. This CDR3 has 15 amino acids. Here the CDR3 DNA reads TGTGCCAGCAGCGTAGATATGTGGATGAACACTGAAGCTTTCTTT. Translated: CASSVDMWMNTEAFF.

The chain uses TRBV9 and TRBJ2-7, with 10 nucleotides matching TRBD1. In germline, CDR1 is SGDLS, CDR2 YYNGEE. The length of the CDR3 is 17 residues. Trimming took 4 bases from V and 5 from J; bases not matched to a gene: 15. The DNA of the CDR3 is TGTGCCAGCAGCCCAAGACAGGGGGCCGGGGGTATCCACGAGCAGTACTTC. Its translation: CASSPRQGAGGIHEQYF.

The chain employs TRBV4-2 and TRBJ1-2; D uncertain. There are 15 residues in the CDR3. CDR1 and CDR2 from the germline V gene are LGHNA and YNFKEQ. Trimming left V 3 bases short and J 7 bases short, with 18 bases between. In nucleotides, the CDR3 is TGTGCCAGCAGCCAGCCCGGGCCAGAACACGGTGGCTACACCTTC. Residues: CASSQPGPEHGGYTF.

This clone has a single count. The rearrangement links TRBV19 to TRBJ1-1; D may be TRBD1 (6 bases). V lost 2 bases to trimming and J lost 7 bases, with 23 bases between them. The germline V gene encodes CDR1 LNHDA and CDR2 SQIVND (reference sequence). This CDR3 is built from 17 residues. The CDR3 bases are TGTGCCAGTAGTATATACGGCGGTGGGACACGATCTTTTGAAGCTTTCTTT. As protein: CASSIYGGGTRSFEAFF. Full variable domain (outside the CDR3, taken from reference TRBV19 and TRBJ1-1): DGGITQSPKYLFRKEGQNVTLSCEQNLNHDAMYWYRQDPGQGLRLIYYSQIVNDFQKGDIAEGYSVSREKKESFPLTVTSAQKNPTAFYLCASSIYGGGTRSFEAFFGQGTRLTVV.

The V call is TRBV7-8, the J call TRBJ1-1; 8 bases line up with TRBD1. The CDR3 consists of 17 residues. CDR1 SGHVS and CDR2 FQNEAQ come from the germline V gene. V lost 1 base to trimming and J lost 0 bases; unmatched junction nucleotides: 7. This CDR3 reads CASSLGQGRIMNTEAFF. The CDR3 nucleotides are TGTGCCAGCAGCTTAGGACAGGGGAGGATCATGAACACTGAAGCTTTCTTT.

The CDR3 sequence is CASSVQGHLHGYTF. CDR3 DNA: TGTGCCAGCTCCGTACAGGGGCACTTGCATGGCTACACCTTC. The chain joins TRBV3-1 (or the pseudogene TRBV3-2) to TRBJ1-2; TRBD1 matches 7 bases. The germline V gene encodes CDR1 LGHDT and CDR2 YNNKEL (reference sequence). V shed 8 bases and J 6 bases; nucleotides not matched to a gene: 12. This CDR3 is 14 amino acids long.

This clone was found a few times. The J gene is TRBJ2-1, the V gene TRBV19; D possibly matches TRBD1 or TRBD2 (7 bases each). Germline V lookup: CDR1 LNHDA, CDR2 SQIVND (reference sequence). The CDR3 sequence is 13 residues long. V shed 6 bases and J shed 11 bases, with 17 bases lying between them. The CDR3 loop is CASRPQGEGQQFF. In nucleotides, the CDR3 is TGTGCCAGTAGACCCCAGGGGGAGGGCCAGCAGTTCTTC.

The chain is built from TRBV6-5 and TRBJ1-5, with 9 bases matching TRBD1. The length of the CDR3 is 13 residues. Germline V gives CDR1 MNHEY, CDR2 SVGAGI. V shed 8 bases and J 6 bases; nucleotides not matched to a gene: 5. CDR3 residues: CASAGTGSQPQHF. CDR3 coding DNA: TGTGCCAGCGCCGGGACAGGGAGTCAGCCCCAGCATTTT.

This clone was detected once. The chain joins TRBV27 to TRBJ1-4, with TRBD1 matching over 7 bases. Germline V gene sequence: CDR1 MNHEY, CDR2 SMNVEV (reference sequence). After removal of 2 bases from V and 5 bases from J, the junction contained 5 bases not matched to a gene. The CDR3 is 15 residues long. CDR3 amino acids: CASSLLGQRNEKLFF. The DNA for the CDR3 is TGTGCCAGCAGTTTACTGGGACAGAGAAATGAAAAACTGTTTTTT.

The chain is built from TRBV4-1 and TRBJ2-7, with D possibly matching TRBD2 (5 bases). Germline V lookup: CDR1 MGHRA, CDR2 YSYEKL. The CDR3 consists of 14 residues. V was shortened by 3 bases and J by 2 bases, with 11 bases between the two germline ends. The DNA of the CDR3 is TGCGCCAGCAGCCAGTTAGACTATCCCTACGAGCAGTACTTC. This gives the protein CASSQLDYPYEQYF.

The gene calls are TRBV19 and TRBJ2-5; possibly TRBD1 for D (6 bases). The germline V gene has CDR1 LNHDA and CDR2 SQIVND (reference sequence). This CDR3 is built from 17 residues. V was trimmed by 1 base and J by 1 base, leaving 16 bases between them. The CDR3 is CASSIGRSGTFQETQYF. The CDR3 coding sequence is TGTGCCAGTAGTATAGGCAGGTCGGGGACATTCCAAGAGACCCAGTACTTC.

CDR3 in DNA: TGTGCCAGCAGCCCACAACTCGATGAGCAGTTCTTC. It codes for CASSPQLDEQFF. The chain uses TRBV7-9 and TRBJ2-1; D unclear. Trimming pared 5 bases from V and 8 bases from J, leaving 10 bases between. There are 12 residues in the CDR3. The germline V gene has CDR1 SEHNR and CDR2 FQNEAQ (reference sequence).

This clone was observed a few times. Written as DNA, the CDR3 is TGTGCCAGTAGTATAGGGGGAGAGGTCATTTACTTC. This gives the protein CASSIGGEVIYF. The genes are TRBV19 and TRBJ2-5; D possibly corresponds to TRBD2 (5 bases). The germline CDR1 and CDR2 sequences are LNHDA and SQIVND (reference sequence). The V end lost 1 base, the J end lost 14 bases, and 14 bases lay between the germline ends. There are 12 residues in the CDR3. Full variable domain (remainder filled in from reference TRBV19 and TRBJ2-5): DGGITQSPKYLFRKEGQNVTLSCEQNLNHDAMYWYRQDPGQGLRLIYYSQIVNDFQKGDIAEGYSVSREKKESFPLTVTSAQKNPTAFYLCASSIGGEVIYFGPGTRLLVL.

With regard to this clone: One end of the junction is discordant with germline, which a read error may explain. V is TRBV6-6 and J is TRBJ1-1; D is ambiguous. The length of the CDR3 is 14 residues. CDR1 is MNHNY, CDR2 SVGAGI, per germline (reference sequence). DNA for the CDR3: TGTGCCAACAGTGAGCAGCCCATGAACACTGAAGCTTTCTTT. This gives the protein CANSEQPMNTEAFF.

The rearrangement uses TRBV12-3 or TRBV12-4 and TRBJ2-1; possibly TRBD1 or TRBD2 for D (5 bases each). This CDR3 is 11 amino acids long. V gave up 6 bases and J gave up 9 bases, with 9 bases separating them. The CDR3 sequence is CASSLGGEQFF. In nucleotides, the CDR3 is TGTGCCAGCAGCCTTGGGGGTGAGCAGTTCTTC.

J is TRBJ1-1 and V is TRBV7-7; D gene ambiguous. V was pared by 5 bases and J by 3 bases, with 13 bases between. Looked up from germline, CDR1 is SSHAT and CDR2 is FNYEAQ (reference sequence). The CDR3 is 14 residues long. The CDR3 DNA reads TGTGCCAGCAGCCCAGTGGAGTTGTACACTGAAGCTTTCTTT. Translating it yields CASSPVELYTEAFF. Combining the CDR3 with reference TRBV7-7 and TRBJ1-1 gives the whole variable domain GAGVSQSPRYKVTKRGQDVTLRCDPISSHATLYWYQQALGQGPEFLTYFNYEAQPDKSGLPSDRFSAERPEGSISTLTIQRTEQRDSAMYRCASSPVELYTEAFFGQGTRLTVV.

Here the CDR3 reads CASSPSLWTGRETQYF. In nucleotides, the CDR3 is TGTGCCAGCAGTCCCTCCCTTTGGACAGGGCGAGAGACCCAGTACTTC. J is TRBJ2-5 and V is TRBV6-2 or TRBV6-3; 8 positions agree with TRBD1. CDR3 length equals 16 residues. V shed 5 bases and J 4 bases; nucleotides not matched to a gene: 12. Germline CDR1 MNHEY, CDR2 SVGEGT.

As DNA, the CDR3 is TGTGCCAGCAGCCCGGGACTAGCAATCGCCGAGCAGTACTTC. It encodes CASSPGLAIAEQYF. The gene calls are TRBV7-2 and TRBJ2-7; 9 nucleotides agree with TRBD2. The CDR3 is 14 residues long. Germline V gives CDR1 SGHTA, CDR2 FQGNSA. Unmatched junction bases numbered 8, after V lost 5 bases and J lost 6 bases.

V gene TRBV12-3 or TRBV12-4 combines with J gene TRBJ2-1; maybe TRBD2 (6 bases). V dropped 3 bases and J dropped 6 bases, with 9 bases sitting between them. The CDR3 runs 13 residues. The CDR3 DNA reads TGTGCCAGCAGTTTGGCGGGACCCAATGAGCAGTTCTTC. Its translation is CASSLAGPNEQFF.

This chain connects TRBV9 to TRBJ2-7; D assignment may be TRBD1 or TRBD2 (5 bases each). CDR1 is SGDLS and CDR2 is YYNGEE in the germline V gene. Trimming removed 4 bases from V and 7 bases from J, with 18 bases in between. The CDR3 extends over 14 amino acids. CDR3 sequence: CASSFRRDQGEQYF. The CDR3 DNA reads as TGTGCCAGCAGCTTTCGCCGGGACCAGGGTGAGCAGTACTTC.

This clone showed up just once. The chain carries TRBV9 and TRBJ2-2, with D perhaps matching TRBD2 (7 bases). V gave up 4 bases and J gave up 3 bases, with 22 bases separating them. Germline V gene lookup returns CDR1 SGDLS and CDR2 YYNGEE. This CDR3 comprises 18 residues. This CDR3 reads CASSPRAGAGGYTGELFF. The CDR3 bases are TGTGCCAGCAGCCCGAGGGCAGGGGCCGGGGGGTACACCGGGGAGCTGTTTTTT.

This chain links TRBV27 with TRBJ2-5; 7 nucleotides match TRBD2. CDR1 and CDR2 (germline): MNHEY, SMNVEV (reference sequence). Trimming cost V 7 bases and J 2 bases; bases outside gene matches: 7. The CDR3 runs 14 residues. This chain's CDR3 is CASKPGGAQETQYF. The CDR3 DNA sequence: TGTGCCAGCAAGCCGGGAGGAGCGCAAGAGACCCAGTACTTC.

The rearrangement uses TRBV6-2 or TRBV6-3 and TRBJ1-2, with 8 positions matching TRBD1. The CDR3 has 14 residues. Trimming cost V 4 bases and J 5 bases; bases outside gene matches: 6. Germline V CDR1 and CDR2: MNHEY, SVGEGT. CDR3 DNA: TGTGCCAGCAGTTTTGACAGGGGAAGGTATGGCTACACCTTC. It is translated as CASSFDRGRYGYTF.

The rearrangement uses TRBV24-1 and TRBJ2-1; TRBD1 matches 9 bases. Per the germline V gene, CDR1 is KGHDR and CDR2 is SFDVKD. The CDR3 is 15 amino acids. The ends lost 2 bases at V and 12 bases at J; junction bases unmatched: 10. CDR3 in DNA: TGTGCCACCAGTGATTGGACAGGGGACGTAGAAGGGCAGTTCTTC. Residues: CATSDWTGDVEGQFF.

The chain uses TRBV9 and TRBJ2-1; 11 bases align to TRBD2. The germline gives CDR1 SGDLS, CDR2 YYNGEE. The V gene end was trimmed by 3 bases and the J gene end by 9 bases; junction bases not matched to a gene: 8. This CDR3 spans 15 amino acids. DNA for the CDR3: TGTGCCAGCAGCGCCGTAGCGGGAGGGCCTCTTGAGCAGTTCTTC. It is translated as CASSAVAGGPLEQFF.

The chain has TRBV24-1 and TRBJ2-3; D gene uncertain. The V end lost 5 bases, the J end lost 0 bases, and 5 bases lay between the germline ends. The germline CDR1 and CDR2 sequences are KGHDR and SFDVKD. This CDR3 is built from 13 residues. CDR3 in DNA: TGTGCCACCAGTGTAGGGAGCACAGATACGCAGTATTTT. Encoded protein: CATSVGSTDTQYF.

By sample fraction, this clone is medium-sized. This sample also contains other DNA sequences that code for the same CDR3. The V gene is TRBV3-1 (or the pseudogene TRBV3-2), the J gene TRBJ2-5; D unclear. The CDR3 has 13 residues. Germline loops: CDR1 LGHDT, CDR2 YNNKEL (reference sequence). V was cut by 1 base and J by 2 bases, with 5 bases left in between. CDR3 bases: TGTGCCAGCAGCCAAGGCGGACAAGAGACCCAGTACTTC. This gives the protein CASSQGGQETQYF.

By share of the sample, this clone is large (0.1 to 1%). Other DNA sequences in this sample translate to the same CDR3. This CDR3 is CSVGSEQGEQFF. In DNA form, the CDR3 reads TGCAGCGTTGGTAGCGAGCAGGGTGAGCAGTTCTTC. This chain connects TRBV29-1 to TRBJ2-1; D may match TRBD1 or TRBD2 (5 bases each). In germline, CDR1 is SQVTM, CDR2 ANQGSEA. The CDR3 spans 12 residues. The ends were cut back, 4 bases at V and 9 bases at J, with 13 bases in the middle.

The rearrangement uses TRBV7-8 and TRBJ2-3; no firm D call. V lost 5 bases and J 2 bases, leaving 5 bases between the germline ends. The CDR3 has 12 residues. Germline-derived CDR1 and CDR2 are SGHVS and FQNEAQ. CDR3 coding DNA: TGTGCCAGCAGCCCGATCACAGATACGCAGTATTTT. This codes for CASSPITDTQYF.